This T cell receptor (beta chain) was captured in a study of T cell repertoires in cytomegalovirus infection. Study in general: CMV infection together with matching HLA type was indicated by public TCR beta signatures.

V lost 3 bases and J lost 1; bases outside the gene matches: 6. Per the germline V gene, CDR1 is ENHRY and CDR2 is SYGVKD. The CDR3 is 16 residues long. TCRdb itself ran the reads through MiXCR, one entry per CDR3 protein. The data show 200,000 to 300,000 distinct CDR3 sequences, roughly an eighth seen once. Input material: PBMCs. The chain couples TRBV10-3 to TRBJ1-3; 7 bases agree with TRBD1. The sequence came from a human donor in good health (CMV status not recorded). Some clones in this sample may be carry-over from other donors' samples. The CDR3 coding sequence is TGTGCCATCAGTGAAGGCCGACAGGGATCTGGAAACACCATATATTTT. This sequence encodes CAISEGRQGSGNTIYF.